The sequence of this TCR beta chain was determined in a study of cytomegalovirus exposure and HLA in healthy donors. Study-wide background: Sequencing of 150 million to 200 million T cells in an earlier analysis found 120 million or so unique TCR beta sequences. Findings of the study overall: Among TCR beta chains of equal frequency, HLA-associated ones were more clonally expanded in a later analysis. Common viral pathogens seemed to be connected with several of the most significant clusters, according to a later analysis. The investigators catalogued 180 or so TCR beta chains as cytomegalovirus-associated.

The ends were cut back, 8 bases at V and 1 base at J, with 13 bases in the middle. Germline V CDR1 and CDR2: KGHSH, LQKENI. The CDR3 length is 14 residues. Remarks on this clone: Its antigen is unidentified.

Vbeta (60) and Jbeta (13) primers were used in the PCR. Only in-frame clones appear in the TCRdb table, and some are missing; sequencing was by immunoSEQ multiplex PCR. Of 170,000 or so clones in the sample, less than 85% are singletons; the top ten hold 4.8%. This chain joins TRBV18 and TRBJ2-3; the D gene is possibly TRBD1 (6 bases). The sequenced material came from PBMCs. The sequence was obtained from a man in his late teens or twenties in good health and CMV-seronegative. DNA for the CDR3: TGTGCCAGCGAACAGGGTCTGCGCACAGATACGCAGTATTTT. Translating it yields CASEQGLRTDTQYF.